The following is a T cell receptor (beta chain) sequence with its context. This sample was included in a study of blood T cell repertoires in COVID-19. Turning to the study itself: Collection of acute and convalescent COVID-19 samples took place in the United States, Italy and Spain. T cells, B-cell-depleted T cells, or PBMCs provided the cDNA or gDNA that served as material.

Germline loops: CDR1 LNHDA, CDR2 SQIVND (reference sequence). The CDR3 length is 14 residues. Trimming pared 2 bases from V and 4 bases from J, leaving 8 bases between. Original processing notes: Amplification of reference gene primers was used by the study to estimate nucleated cell counts. Sequencing was performed with immunoSEQ multiplex PCR; in TCRdb, only in-frame clones are kept and a portion is missing. Clonal size and the V and J genes are those of that table, whereas D and trimming came from the DNA. In the table there are about 83,000 clones, roughly 90% of which are singletons. This TCR was sampled from a woman aged 80 or over with active or convalescent COVID-19. V usage is TRBV19 and J usage is TRBJ2-2; a possible D gene is TRBD2 (5 bases). The specimen was peripheral blood. DNA for the CDR3: TGTGCCAGTAGTATAATCGGGATCACCGGGGAGCTGTTTTTT. Protein sequence: CASSIIGITGELFF.